This TCR beta chain was sequenced for a study of long-term antiretroviral therapy in people with HIV. Overall study findings and caveats: Records did not include ART adherence, viral resistance or therapy changes. Whereas controls had wider CDR3 length ranges, HIV repertoires had narrower ones. Regardless of time point, clones expanded before ART dominated the repertoire.

Comments on this clone: Its target is not known.

They ran version v3.0 of the immunoSEQ assay at survey level. The data were produced by immunoSEQ multiplex PCR, yet TCRdb's version contains in-frame clones alone and is incomplete. The table has 48,000 or so clones, under 90% seen once. The specimen comprised unsorted PBMCs, sampled 0.8 years after starting antiretroviral therapy. The receptor's source is a woman between 18 and 29 years old with HIV.

CDR3 in DNA: TGTGCCAGCAAGGAGTCAGGGCCTAACACCGGGGAGCTGTTTTTT. Its translation: CASKESGPNTGELFF. The chain uses TRBV14 and TRBJ2-2, with D possibly being TRBD1 (5 bases). The length of the CDR3 is 15 residues. Trimming stripped 7 bases from V and 2 bases from J, with 14 bases between. From germline, CDR1 is SGHDN and CDR2 FVKESK.